This TCR beta chain was captured in a study of cytomegalovirus exposure and HLA in healthy donors. Study-wide context: About 85 million unique TCR sequences came from HLA-typed donors in an early release. The study, taken as a whole, reports: It emerged from a later analysis that several of the most significant clusters appeared to be linked to common viral pathogens. Later analysis found that TCR beta chains associated with HLA were more clonally expanded than other, equally common chains.

The PCR contained 60 Vbeta and 13 Jbeta primers. The repertoire was sequenced with immunoSEQ multiplex PCR; TCRdb's copy has only in-frame clones and lacks some. The sample consists of 60,000 to 70,000 clones, around 80% of them appearing once. With respect to this clone: Its antigen is currently unknown.

The CDR3 runs to 16 residues. CDR1 and CDR2 (germline): SEHNR, FQNEAQ (reference sequence). V lost 3 bases and J 6 bases, leaving 20 bases between the germline ends. The chain joins TRBV7-9 to TRBJ1-2, with TRBD1 as a possible D gene (6 bases). The clonotype comes from a woman aged 30 to 39 in good health and CMV-seronegative. Sequencing was done on a sample of PBMCs. CDR3 sequence reads: CASSFQVRGGQNGYTF. In DNA form, the CDR3 reads TGTGCCAGCAGCTTCCAAGTTCGCGGGGGACAAAATGGCTACACCTTC.